This T cell receptor (beta chain) stems from a study of vaccination and CD4 T cells after COVID-19. Overall study: Blood was drawn a median around 70 days post second dose, range 14 to 241.

Treatment specified: approximately nine-day PBMC culture with coronavirus spike peptide pools or control peptides (ViraFEST assay). Sequencing of the DNA from cultured CD4+ T cells was carried out with the Oncomine TCR Beta short-read assay. One entry per CDR3 protein results from TCRdb running MiXCR on the PCR reads. This sample yields around 5,200 distinct CDR3 sequences, of which about two fifths are seen a single time; roughly 12% belongs to the top ten. Study findings and constraints: The great majority, 304 of 307 vaccine-specific clones, proved spike mono-reactive in convalescent patients.

This clonotype turned up a few times. Antigen specificity is unknown. This TCR was recovered from a human donor who had recovered from COVID-19. Sequenced input: CD4+ T cells from blood, cultured in vitro.

The DNA for the CDR3 is TGTGCCAGCAGCGCCCACGTGGGGGGGAGGAAGACCCAGTACTTC. Its translation: CASSAHVGGRKTQYF. The chain uses TRBV7-3 and TRBJ2-5; the match to TRBD2 covers 7 bases. CDR1 SGHTA and CDR2 FQGTGA come from the germline V gene. The CDR3 runs to 15 residues. J gave up 6 bases and V 5 bases, and 12 bases lay outside the gene matches.